This TCR beta chain originates from a study of cytomegalovirus exposure and HLA in healthy donors. Study-level information: Early released data comprised some 85 million unique TCRs from HLA-typed donors.

Germline-derived CDR1 and CDR2 are SNHLY and FYNNEI. Trimming took 1 base from V and 6 from J; bases not matched to a gene: 3. The CDR3 contains 14 residues. Researchers ran the PCR with 60 Vbeta and 13 Jbeta primers. Only in-frame clones appear in the TCRdb table, and some are missing; sequencing was by immunoSEQ multiplex PCR. The sample has 150,000 or so clones. The TCR originated in a woman aged 50 to 60 in good health and CMV-seronegative. This chain uses TRBV2 with TRBJ2-1; 7 bases are shared with TRBD2. The sample taken for sequencing was PBMCs. The CDR3 coding sequence is TGTGCCAGCAGTGAAGGGACTAGAACCAATGAGCAGTTCTTC. Translating gives CASSEGTRTNEQFF.